Below are 4 T cell receptor beta chains sequenced from a single sample in a study of blood T cell repertoires in COVID-19. Here immunoSEQ multiplex PCR was the method, and the copy in TCRdb shows in-frame clones only, minus some. The sample shows more than 65,000 clones, over 60% of them seen only once. Specimen: peripheral blood. These TCRs come from a woman aged 80 or over with active or convalescent COVID-19.

The chain recombines TRBV5-1 with TRBJ2-3; a possible D gene is TRBD2 (5 bases). CDR3 length equals 13 residues. Germline-derived CDR1 and CDR2 are SGHRS and YFSETQ. With 5 bases removed from V and 4 bases from J, the gap between germline ends came to 11 bases. As DNA, the CDR3 is TGCGCCAGCAGAGCGGTGGGCCCAGATACGCAGTATTTT. The encoded protein is CASRAVGPDTQYF.

The gene calls are TRBV7-2 and TRBJ1-3; weak D call: TRBD1 (5 bases). Germline V gene lookup returns CDR1 SGHTA and CDR2 FQGNSA. V was shortened by 0 bases and J by 5 bases, with 8 bases between the two germline ends. This CDR3 contains 14 residues. The CDR3 nucleotides read TGTGCCAGCAGCTTAGCACAGGCTAGAAACACCATATATTTT. It codes for CASSLAQARNTIYF.

The gene calls are TRBV10-1 and TRBJ1-5; 8 nucleotides match TRBD1. Germline V CDR1 and CDR2: WNHNN, SYGVQD (reference sequence). J lost 2 bases, V lost 7 bases, and 13 bases had no gene match. This CDR3 has 17 residues. This CDR3 reads CASTGTGPSGGNQPQHF. CDR3 nucleotides: TGCGCCAGCACGGGGACAGGCCCTTCGGGAGGCAATCAGCCCCAGCATTTT.

The chain combines TRBV7-2 with TRBJ2-1, with D possibly being TRBD2 (5 bases). The length of the CDR3 is 16 residues. The V and J ends lost 1 base and 6 bases respectively, with 16 bases between them. Germline loops: CDR1 SGHTA, CDR2 FQGNSA. The CDR3 DNA reads TGTGCCAGCAGCTTAGTAGCTGAGGGATTGGGCAATGAGCAGTTCTTC. Protein sequence: CASSLVAEGLGNEQFF.